The rows below give T cell receptor beta chains drawn from one sample of a study of CD8+ T cells in alopecia areata. The data were produced by immunoSEQ multiplex PCR, yet TCRdb's version contains in-frame clones alone and is incomplete. The data hold roughly 100,000 clones, with 55% observed a single time. Material: CD4+ T cells sorted from blood. These receptor sequences come from a human donor in good health. Each CDR3 is given with its conserved first and last residue. Fields, in order: V gene, clone size, J gene, D gene, CDR3 DNA, CDR3 protein. A D gene is named only where the DNA matches it firmly. The size entry is marked missing in some rows and otherwise reads once, few, many or a size class.

V: TRBV6-1
size: few
J: TRBJ2-5
D: .
DNA: TGTGCCAGCAGTGAATACGAGACCCAGTACTTC
CDR3: CASSEYETQYF

V: TRBV2
size: .
J: TRBJ1-5
D: TRBD1
DNA: TGTGCCAGCAGTGCTTTCGGGACAGGGAATCAGCCCCAGCATTTT
CDR3: CASSAFGTGNQPQHF

V: TRBV5-1
size: few
J: TRBJ2-2
D: .
DNA: TGCGCCAGCAGCTTTGACGGGGAGCTGTTTTTT
CDR3: CASSFDGELFF

V: TRBV4-3
size: .
J: TRBJ2-5
D: .
DNA: TGCGCCAGCAGCCCCGAGGGTGGGGATGAAGAGACCCAGTACTTC
CDR3: CASSPEGGDEETQYF

V: TRBV18
size: few
J: TRBJ1-2
D: .
DNA: TGTGCCAGCTCACCCGCGGGACGGGGGGACTATGGCTACACCTTC
CDR3: CASSPAGRGDYGYTF

V: TRBV27
size: .
J: TRBJ1-2
D: .
DNA: TGTGCCAGCAGTGTCGACAGGAGAGCTAACTATGGCTACACCTTC
CDR3: CASSVDRRANYGYTF

V: TRBV6-5
size: few
J: TRBJ2-7
D: TRBD1
DNA: TGTGCCAGCAGTTACGGTCCTAACCGGGACAGGCAGTACTTC
CDR3: CASSYGPNRDRQYF

V: TRBV25-1
size: .
J: TRBJ2-5
D: .
DNA: TGTGCCAGCAGAAATGACAGACAAGAGACCCAGTACTTC
CDR3: CASRNDRQETQYF

V: TRBV11-2
size: .
J: TRBJ1-6
D: .
DNA: TGTGCCAGCAGCCTTCATGAAGGGGTCCCCCTCCACTTT
CDR3: CASSLHEGVPLHF

V: TRBV2
size: few
J: TRBJ1-2
D: .
DNA: TGTGCCAGCAGTAGACAGGTAGATGGCTACACCTTC
CDR3: CASSRQVDGYTF

V: TRBV4-2
size: .
J: TRBJ1-5
D: TRBD1
DNA: TGTGCCAGCAGCCAAGCGGGACAGCGGGGGAGCAATCAGCCCCAGCATTTT
CDR3: CASSQAGQRGSNQPQHF

V: TRBV29-1
size: .
J: TRBJ1-1
D: .
DNA: TGCAGCGTACCCGACAGCATGAACACTGAAGCTTTCTTT
CDR3: CSVPDSMNTEAFF

V: TRBV7-3
size: .
J: TRBJ2-4
D: TRBD2
DNA: TGTGCCAGCAGCCAGGCGGGGGAAAACATTCAGTACTTC
CDR3: CASSQAGENIQYF

V: TRBV5-6
size: .
J: TRBJ2-3
D: .
DNA: TGTGCCAGCAGCTTCGGGAGCACAGATACGCAGTATTTT
CDR3: CASSFGSTDTQYF

V: TRBV29-1
size: .
J: TRBJ1-1
D: TRBD1
DNA: TGCAGCGGAGACAGGGCTAACACTGAAGCTTTCTTT
CDR3: CSGDRANTEAFF

V: TRBV7-9
size: .
J: TRBJ2-3
D: .
DNA: TGTGCCAGCAGCTTAACCCAGATCGCAGATACGCAGTATTTT
CDR3: CASSLTQIADTQYF

V: TRBV27
size: .
J: TRBJ2-1
D: .
DNA: TGTGCCAGCAGACTTAGACAGACCTACAATGAGCAGTTCTTC
CDR3: CASRLRQTYNEQFF

V: TRBV19
size: .
J: TRBJ2-1
D: TRBD2
DNA: TGTGCCAGTAGCCGCCGACTAGGGGCTAGCGGGGGGGCCGCTCTAGGCAATGAGCAGTTCTTC
CDR3: CASSRRLGASGGAALGNEQFF

V: TRBV18
size: medium-sized
J: TRBJ2-5
D: .
DNA: TGTGCCAGCTCACCACCGGCTAACCAAGAGACCCAGTACTTC
CDR3: CASSPPANQETQYF

V: TRBV7-9
size: .
J: TRBJ1-1
D: .
DNA: TGTGCCAGCGGATGGGGGGAAGCTTTCTTT
CDR3: CASGWGEAFF

V: TRBV6-5
size: .
J: TRBJ2-2
D: TRBD2
DNA: TGTGCCAGCAGTCTAGGACTAGCCGAAGCCGGGGAGCTGTTTTTT
CDR3: CASSLGLAEAGELFF

V: TRBV10-3
size: .
J: TRBJ2-7
D: .
DNA: TGTGCCATCGGGGGATCCTACGAGCAGTACTTC
CDR3: CAIGGSYEQYF

V: TRBV30
size: once
J: TRBJ1-3
D: .
DNA: TGTGCCTGGAGTACTGGAAACACCATATATTTT
CDR3: CAWSTGNTIYF

V: TRBV27
size: .
J: TRBJ1-1
D: .
DNA: TGTGCCAGTAGCCCGGCGGGGGCTCGGATGAACACTGAAGCTTTCTTT
CDR3: CASSPAGARMNTEAFF

V: TRBV6-1
size: few
J: TRBJ2-7
D: .
DNA: TGTGCCAGCATACAGCCCTTGAGCGACGAGCAGTACTTC
CDR3: CASIQPLSDEQYF

V: TRBV25-1
size: .
J: TRBJ2-1
D: .
DNA: TGTGCCAGCAGCCTCGGGACATTGCAGTTCTTC
CDR3: CASSLGTLQFF

V: TRBV11-1
size: .
J: TRBJ2-5
D: TRBD2
DNA: TGTGCCAGCACCCCCCCGGGGGGGCGAGAGACCCAGTACTTC
CDR3: CASTPPGGRETQYF

V: TRBV2
size: .
J: TRBJ2-1
D: TRBD2
DNA: TGTGCCAGCATTGAACCGGGACTAGCGTCTAATGAGCAGTTCTTC
CDR3: CASIEPGLASNEQFF

V: TRBV29-1
size: .
J: TRBJ2-2
D: .
DNA: TGCAGCGCCACCAGAATCCCCGGGGAGCTGTTTTTT
CDR3: CSATRIPGELFF

V: TRBV7-2
size: .
J: TRBJ1-3
D: TRBD1
DNA: TGTGCCAGCAGCCGACAGGGGAGTATTGAGAACACCATATATTTT
CDR3: CASSRQGSIENTIYF

V: TRBV23-1
size: .
J: TRBJ1-5
D: TRBD1
DNA: TGCGCCAGCAGTCACACGGACAGGGCACCTTATAGCAATCAGCCCCAGCATTTT
CDR3: CASSHTDRAPYSNQPQHF

V: TRBV2
size: .
J: TRBJ1-2
D: .
DNA: TGTGCCAGCGCAGGGCTAAACTATGGCTACACCTTC
CDR3: CASAGLNYGYTF

V: TRBV27
size: .
J: TRBJ1-2
D: TRBD1
DNA: TGTGCCAGCAGTTTGAAGGGACAGCTACCTAACTATGGCTACACCTTC
CDR3: CASSLKGQLPNYGYTF

V: TRBV19
size: .
J: TRBJ2-1
D: .
DNA: TGTGCCAGTAGTATACGAGTCCCCAGGGTCGGGGACCTTTACAATGAGCAGTTCTTC
CDR3: CASSIRVPRVGDLYNEQFF

V: TRBV30
size: .
J: TRBJ1-2
D: .
DNA: TGTGCCTGGAGTGGAAAAGGTGGCTACACCTTC
CDR3: CAWSGKGGYTF

V: TRBV4-1
size: .
J: TRBJ2-3
D: .
DNA: TGCGCCAGCAGCCAAGATCTTACCACCTCAGGCACAGATACGCAGTATTTT
CDR3: CASSQDLTTSGTDTQYF

V: TRBV4-2
size: .
J: TRBJ1-5
D: .
DNA: TGTGCCAGCAGCCAAGGGGGGACACTCAGCAATCAGCCCCAGCATTTT
CDR3: CASSQGGTLSNQPQHF

V: TRBV14
size: .
J: TRBJ1-2
D: .
DNA: TGTGCCAGCAGCCAAGAGACGGGAAGGCCTAACTATGGCTACACCTTC
CDR3: CASSQETGRPNYGYTF

V: TRBV29-1
size: .
J: TRBJ1-4
D: TRBD1
DNA: TGCAGCGTTGGACAGGGGGCGTCGCTGGGAGAAAAACTGTTTTTT
CDR3: CSVGQGASLGEKLFF

V: TRBV18
size: .
J: TRBJ1-1
D: .
DNA: TGTGCCAGCTTCTACCAGGTACAGGGTAAAACTGAAGCTTTCTTT
CDR3: CASFYQVQGKTEAFF

V: TRBV11-2
size: .
J: TRBJ2-5
D: .
DNA: TGTGCCAGCAGCCGGTTTCCGGGGTCGGAGACCCAGTACTTC
CDR3: CASSRFPGSETQYF

V: TRBV25-1
size: .
J: TRBJ2-3
D: .
DNA: TGTGCCAGCGAGGGGGATGTGGCAGATACGCAGTATTTT
CDR3: CASEGDVADTQYF

V: TRBV7-9
size: .
J: TRBJ2-3
D: TRBD2
DNA: TGTGCCAGCAGCCCTGGACTAGTAGGCACGCAGTATTTT
CDR3: CASSPGLVGTQYF

V: TRBV29-1
size: .
J: TRBJ1-2
D: .
DNA: TGCAGCGTTGCAGGGAACTATGGCTACACCTTC
CDR3: CSVAGNYGYTF

V: TRBV29-1
size: .
J: TRBJ2-2
D: TRBD1
DNA: TGCAGCGTTGGGGGCTGGGCAGGGGGCCCCACCGGGGAGCTGTTTTTT
CDR3: CSVGGWAGGPTGELFF

V: TRBV15
size: .
J: TRBJ1-2
D: TRBD1
DNA: TGTGCCACCAGGCCGGGACAGGGAGATGGCTACACCTTC
CDR3: CATRPGQGDGYTF